A selection of T cell receptor beta chains follows, all from one sample in a study of CD8 T cells in Susac syndrome. TCRdb itself ran the immunoSEQ multiplex PCR reads through MiXCR, one entry per CDR3 protein. Among around 230,000 distinct CDR3 sequences, about 96% were seen once, and the ten largest hold about 0.1%. Sequencing was carried out using CD4+ T cells from PBMCs. The receptors come from a human donor with Susac syndrome. Each CDR3 is given with its conserved first and last residue. D genes are given only for firm matches. Size tells how often a clone was seen (once, few, many) or the class of an expanded clone, and some rows leave it out.

J gene	D gene	V gene	clone size	CDR3 DNA	CDR3 protein
TRBJ2-7	TRBD1	TRBV20-1	once	TGCAGTGCCCCCGGGACAGGGTCCTACGAGCAGTACTTC	CSAPGTGSYEQYF
TRBJ2-3	TRBD2	TRBV6-1	once	TGTGCCAGCAGCCGGCGACTAGCGGGAGTCTTCACAGATACGCAGTATTTT	CASSRRLAGVFTDTQYF
TRBJ2-3	TRBD2	TRBV29-1	NA	TGCAGCGTTGAATCCACCGGACTAGCGATTTCAGATACGCAGTATTTT	CSVESTGLAISDTQYF
TRBJ2-5	TRBD2	TRBV12-5	NA	TGTGCTAGTGGTTCGGGACTAGCTGGGGAGACCCAGTACTTC	CASGSGLAGETQYF
TRBJ2-7	NA	TRBV25-1	NA	TGTGCCAGCAGTGAAGGCGGCCGCAGCGAGCAGTACTTC	CASSEGGRSEQYF
TRBJ2-3	TRBD2	TRBV30	NA	TGTGCCTGGAGGGCGGGAGCAGGAGATACGCAGTATTTT	CAWRAGAGDTQYF
TRBJ2-5	NA	TRBV3-1	NA	TGTGCCAGCAGCCTGTACCAACAAGAGACCCAGTACTTC	CASSLYQQETQYF
TRBJ2-4	NA	TRBV20-1	NA	TGCAGTGCTAGTGTGGCGGGGATTGGAGAAAACATTCAGTACTTC	CSASVAGIGENIQYF
TRBJ1-1	TRBD1	TRBV5-1	NA	TGCGCCAGCAGCACGACAGGGCAACTCATGAACACTGAAGCTTTCTTT	CASSTTGQLMNTEAFF
TRBJ1-1	NA	TRBV28	NA	TGTGCCAGCATCCTGCGGCCGGCCACTGAAGCTTTCTTT	CASILRPATEAFF
TRBJ2-3	TRBD1	TRBV29-1	NA	TGCAGCGTTGAAAGTAAGGGACAGGGATTTCCAGATACGCAGTATTTT	CSVESKGQGFPDTQYF
TRBJ2-2	NA	TRBV25-1	NA	TGTGCCAGCAGTGAATTAGGGTTAAAGATGGCGAACACCGGGGAGCTGTTTTTT	CASSELGLKMANTGELFF
TRBJ2-7	TRBD1	TRBV20-1	NA	TGCAGTGCTAGACGACAGGGGACCTACGAGCAGTACTTC	CSARRQGTYEQYF
TRBJ2-3	NA	TRBV24-1	NA	TGTGCCACCAGTGATTTTCGGAGCACAGATACGCAGTATTTT	CATSDFRSTDTQYF
TRBJ1-2	NA	TRBV3-1	NA	TGTGCCAGCACCCAATTCGCGGACCTGACATACTATGGCTACACCTTC	CASTQFADLTYYGYTF
TRBJ2-2	NA	TRBV5-4	NA	TGTGCCAGCAGCTTGGGGGGAGACCTCACCGGGGAGCTGTTTTTT	CASSLGGDLTGELFF
TRBJ1-4	TRBD1	TRBV4-2	NA	TGTGCCAGCAGCCAGGGACAGGGGAATGAAAAACTGTTTTTT	CASSQGQGNEKLFF
TRBJ2-7	TRBD2	TRBV12-3/TRBV12-4	NA	TGTGCCAGCAGTTTACATAGTAGCGGGATTGGGGAGCAGTACTTC	CASSLHSSGIGEQYF
TRBJ1-1	TRBD1	TRBV18	NA	TGTGCCAGCTCATCAGAGACAGGGACCGCCGAAGCTTTCTTT	CASSSETGTAEAFF
TRBJ2-7	NA	TRBV20-1	NA	TGCAGTGCTAGAGATCTTCCCCGCGCCAGCTCCTACGAGCAGTACTTC	CSARDLPRASSYEQYF
TRBJ2-3	NA	TRBV30	NA	TGTGCCTGGAGTACTGGCGCCAGAGACACAGATACGCAGTATTTT	CAWSTGARDTDTQYF
TRBJ2-7	NA	TRBV28	NA	TGTGCCAGCAGTTTATGGGCCACGGATTACGAGCAGTACTTC	CASSLWATDYEQYF
TRBJ2-7	NA	TRBV2	NA	TGTGCCGGTTGGGCCAGGGATAAGGAGCAGTACTTC	CAGWARDKEQYF
TRBJ2-1	TRBD2	TRBV3-1	NA	TGTGCCAGCAGCCAAGTTGCTAGCGGGAGACGTGGTGAGCAGTTCTTC	CASSQVASGRRGEQFF